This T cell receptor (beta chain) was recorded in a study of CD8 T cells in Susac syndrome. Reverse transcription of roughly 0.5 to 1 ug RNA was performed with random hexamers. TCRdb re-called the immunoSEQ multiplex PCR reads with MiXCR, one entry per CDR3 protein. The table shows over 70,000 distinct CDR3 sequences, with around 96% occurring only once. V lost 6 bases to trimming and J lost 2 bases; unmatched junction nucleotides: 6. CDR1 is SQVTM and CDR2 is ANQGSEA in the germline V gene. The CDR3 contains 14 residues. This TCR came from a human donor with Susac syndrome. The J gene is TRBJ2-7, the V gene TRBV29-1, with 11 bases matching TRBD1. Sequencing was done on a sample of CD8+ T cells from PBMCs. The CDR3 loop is CSVRPGQGAYEQYF. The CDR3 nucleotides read TGCAGCGTCCGGCCGGGACAGGGGGCCTACGAGCAGTACTTC.